These T cell receptor beta chains were read from a single sample in a study of T cell responses to AZD1222 COVID-19 vaccine. This table comes from immunoSEQ multiplex PCR, and its TCRdb copy is limited to in-frame clones, with some not included. The sample includes more than 150,000 clones, just over 90% of them seen just once. The specimen comprised peripheral blood, sampled on day 0 of AZD1222 vaccination. These receptors all come from an adult in good health. CDR3s include the opening cysteine and the closing phenylalanine or tryptophan.

TRBJ2-3 | TRBV7-8 | CASSLGRRFENTQYF
TRBJ2-7 | TRBV11-2 | CASSGTPGEQYF
TRBJ2-5 | TRBV10-3 | CAISDLRTSGFQETQYF
TRBJ1-4 | TRBV7-2 | CASRPSGLGDEKLFF
TRBJ2-1 | TRBV9 | CASSVIDRSPNTEQFF
TRBJ2-7 | TRBV4-3 | CASSQRQGYEQYF
TRBJ2-7 | TRBV28 | CASSSPLSADHFINDYEQYF
TRBJ1-5 | TRBV4-1 | CASSLDKNQPQHF
TRBJ2-7 | TRBV5-5 | CASSAGQYYEQYF
TRBJ1-2 | TRBV6-1 | CASSEGSGYGYTF
TRBJ1-3 | TRBV18 | CASSPPGDRVRNTIYF
TRBJ2-7 | TRBV9 | CASSVDPSSYEQYF
TRBJ2-7 | TRBV13 | CASSLSSLSGGPYEQYF
TRBJ1-2 | TRBV2 | CASSQQGSTYGYTF
TRBJ2-1 | TRBV7-8 | CASSLSGTSVGNEQFF
TRBJ1-1 | TRBV25-1 | CASSNPQGTGKTEAFF
TRBJ2-1 | TRBV6-2/TRBV6-3 | CASSQTGGSSNEQFF
TRBJ2-2 | TRBV19 | CASQLAGGNTGELFF
TRBJ2-1 | TRBV6-4 | CASEPIAGGGNEQFF
TRBJ1-1 | TRBV5-4 | CASSSGQGSTEAFF
TRBJ2-7 | TRBV5-1 | CASSLVVGSAYEQYF
TRBJ2-7 | TRBV10-1 | CASSRGLAVYEQYF
TRBJ2-1 | TRBV3-1/TRBV3-2 | CASSPTLTNEQFF
TRBJ2-7 | TRBV28 | CASSPLSGSKIEQYF
TRBJ2-3 | TRBV24-1 | CATGRGAISTDTQYF
TRBJ2-7 | TRBV5-1 | CASRLGTSVYEQYF
TRBJ1-4 | TRBV5-4 | CASSLAWGNEKLFF
TRBJ2-7 | TRBV28 | CASSSDSPPYEQYF
TRBJ1-3 | TRBV5-4 | CASSLSGSGNTIYF
TRBJ1-6 | TRBV25-1 | CASVPPGGNSPLHF
TRBJ1-1 | TRBV28 | CASSPLGHRQGNLNTEAFF
TRBJ2-7 | TRBV18 | CASSPTTSAYYEQYF
TRBJ2-1 | TRBV12-5 | CASGLVLGHEQFF
TRBJ1-6 | TRBV14 | CASSHARRDLHNSPLHF
TRBJ2-7 | TRBV5-6 | CASTRNRGLYEQYF
TRBJ2-1 | TRBV27 | CASSLPGLAGRNEQFF
TRBJ2-7 | TRBV4-2 | CASSLQGGGEVYEQYF
TRBJ1-6 | TRBV24-1 | CATNSPLHF
TRBJ1-6 | TRBV5-1 | CASSPGGQAYNSPLHF
TRBJ2-7 | TRBV20-1 | CSASSGSEREQYF
TRBJ1-2 | TRBV6-5 | CASSYRQDGANYGYTF
TRBJ1-1 | TRBV3-1/TRBV3-2 | CASSQRSAEAFF
TRBJ2-3 | TRBV24-1 | CATSGGDGTDTQYF
TRBJ2-5 | TRBV28 | CASRVQETQYF